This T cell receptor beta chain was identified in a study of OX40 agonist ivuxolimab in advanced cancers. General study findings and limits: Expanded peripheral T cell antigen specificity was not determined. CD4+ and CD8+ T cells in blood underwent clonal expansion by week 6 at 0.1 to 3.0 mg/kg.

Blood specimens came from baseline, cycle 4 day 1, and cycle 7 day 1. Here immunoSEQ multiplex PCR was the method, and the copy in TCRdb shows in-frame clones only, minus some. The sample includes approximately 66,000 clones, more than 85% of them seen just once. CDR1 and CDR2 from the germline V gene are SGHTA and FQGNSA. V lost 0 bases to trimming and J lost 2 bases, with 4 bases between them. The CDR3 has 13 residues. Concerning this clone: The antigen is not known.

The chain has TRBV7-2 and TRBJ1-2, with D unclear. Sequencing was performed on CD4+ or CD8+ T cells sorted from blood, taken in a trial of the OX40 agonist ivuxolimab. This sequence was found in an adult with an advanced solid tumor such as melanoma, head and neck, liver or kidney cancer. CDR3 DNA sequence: TGTGCCAGCAGCTTAGCACCCAACTATGGCTACACCTTC. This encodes CASSLAPNYGYTF.